This T cell receptor beta chain was retrieved from a study of chemoradiotherapy in HPV16-positive cancers. General study findings and limits: HPV-responsive T-cell expansion during chemoradiotherapy was linked to improved recurrence-free survival in HPV16-positive patients. During treatment, candidate HPV-specific clones and E7-related motifs expanded in tumor.

Measured with immunoSEQ multiplex PCR; TCRdb has only the in-frame clones, and not every one. The sample has some 12,000 clones, 75% to 80% seen once. Germline V CDR1 and CDR2: SEHNR, FQNEAQ (reference sequence). With 2 bases removed from V and 6 bases from J, the gap between germline ends came to 13 bases. The CDR3 covers 15 residues. About this clone itself: No antigen is known for it.

Over chemoradiotherapy, repertoires were sampled more than once. This chain links TRBV7-9 with TRBJ2-2, with a possible D match to TRBD2 (5 bases). The source of this sequence is a human donor with HPV-associated anogenital cancer. The biological material was taken from a patient who underwent chemoradiotherapy. The CDR3 coding sequence is TGTGCCAGCAGCTTATTAGTGGGAGATCCCGGGGAGCTGTTTTTT. Encoded protein: CASSLLVGDPGELFF.